This is a list of T cell receptor beta chains from one sample in a study of shared clonotypes between healthy human individuals. Assay used: immunoSEQ multiplex PCR; TCRdb lists only in-frame clones, some missing. The table lists about 560,000 clones, around 78% of them singletons. Sequencing used PBMCs. These receptors came from a woman between 35 and 50 years old in good health. Some clones in this sample may be carry-over from other donors' samples. CDR3s include the opening cysteine and the closing phenylalanine or tryptophan. Fields, in order: J gene, clone size, V gene, CDR3 length, CDR3 protein. Size is omitted from some rows. Given values are once, few, many or a class for expanded clones.

j_call: TRBJ2-2; clone_size: -; v_call: TRBV6-6; cdr3_length: 13; cdr3_aa: CATPTGFSGELFF
j_call: TRBJ1-2; clone_size: -; v_call: TRBV7-8; cdr3_length: 12; cdr3_aa: CASSPDPSGYTF
j_call: TRBJ1-5; clone_size: -; v_call: TRBV7-2; cdr3_length: 14; cdr3_aa: CASSLVAGGQPQHF
j_call: TRBJ2-3; clone_size: -; v_call: TRBV29-1; cdr3_length: 14; cdr3_aa: CSVGRRETPDTQYF
j_call: TRBJ2-7; clone_size: many; v_call: TRBV5-1; cdr3_length: 16; cdr3_aa: CASSLWFSQGSYEQYF
j_call: TRBJ1-1; clone_size: -; v_call: TRBV5-1; cdr3_length: 15; cdr3_aa: CASSLAASRGTEAFF
j_call: TRBJ2-7; clone_size: -; v_call: TRBV4-1; cdr3_length: 13; cdr3_aa: CASSKTDQYEQYF
j_call: TRBJ1-5; clone_size: -; v_call: TRBV28; cdr3_length: 12; cdr3_aa: CASSLVEQPQHF
j_call: TRBJ2-5; clone_size: -; v_call: TRBV7-7; cdr3_length: 15; cdr3_aa: CASSLGGTFQETQYF
j_call: TRBJ1-2; clone_size: -; v_call: TRBV30; cdr3_length: 14; cdr3_aa: CAWKLTGGGYGYTF
j_call: TRBJ2-1; clone_size: -; v_call: TRBV28; cdr3_length: 14; cdr3_aa: CASSTSGGGNEQFF
j_call: TRBJ2-7; clone_size: -; v_call: TRBV25-1; cdr3_length: 9; cdr3_aa: CANQRVQYF
j_call: TRBJ2-4; clone_size: few; v_call: TRBV7-2; cdr3_length: 14; cdr3_aa: CASSLYEAKNIQYF
j_call: TRBJ2-2; clone_size: -; v_call: TRBV2; cdr3_length: 15; cdr3_aa: CASSQQGGNTGELFF
j_call: TRBJ2-1; clone_size: -; v_call: TRBV4-3; cdr3_length: 18; cdr3_aa: CASSPTWTSGRGYNEQFF
j_call: TRBJ2-5; clone_size: few; v_call: TRBV28; cdr3_length: 12; cdr3_aa: CASSSPRETQYF
j_call: TRBJ2-7; clone_size: -; v_call: TRBV18; cdr3_length: 14; cdr3_aa: CASSLQTGPNEQYF
j_call: TRBJ1-2; clone_size: -; v_call: TRBV19; cdr3_length: 12; cdr3_aa: CASQEANYGYTF
j_call: TRBJ2-5; clone_size: -; v_call: TRBV11-2; cdr3_length: 12; cdr3_aa: CASSPLVETQYF
j_call: TRBJ2-5; clone_size: -; v_call: TRBV6-6; cdr3_length: 13; cdr3_aa: CASSQTSSGTQYF
j_call: TRBJ2-7; clone_size: -; v_call: TRBV7-2; cdr3_length: 14; cdr3_aa: CASSPPSGRYEQYF
j_call: TRBJ2-1; clone_size: once; v_call: TRBV7-9; cdr3_length: 19; cdr3_aa: CASSHPALDSGSYSNEQFF
j_call: TRBJ1-5; clone_size: -; v_call: TRBV2; cdr3_length: 18; cdr3_aa: CASSLGQPGPYRNQPQHF
j_call: TRBJ1-1; clone_size: -; v_call: TRBV30; cdr3_length: 13; cdr3_aa: CAWRTGVNTEAFF
j_call: TRBJ1-3; clone_size: -; v_call: TRBV28; cdr3_length: 14; cdr3_aa: CASSPGPIRNTIYF
j_call: TRBJ2-2; clone_size: -; v_call: TRBV9; cdr3_length: 14; cdr3_aa: CASSRYGIGGELFF
j_call: TRBJ1-2; clone_size: -; v_call: TRBV19; cdr3_length: 17; cdr3_aa: CASTIPGTGGNLLGYTF
j_call: TRBJ2-7; clone_size: few; v_call: TRBV28; cdr3_length: 14; cdr3_aa: CASSLTASGYEQYF
j_call: TRBJ2-1; clone_size: -; v_call: TRBV12-5; cdr3_length: 16; cdr3_aa: CASALGLAGLYNEQFF
j_call: TRBJ1-3; clone_size: -; v_call: TRBV5-6; cdr3_length: 17; cdr3_aa: CASSLDRGGYSGNTIYF
j_call: TRBJ2-2; clone_size: once; v_call: TRBV21-1; cdr3_length: 14; cdr3_aa: CASTIQGASGELFF
j_call: TRBJ2-3; clone_size: -; v_call: TRBV7-8; cdr3_length: 15; cdr3_aa: CASSLEGHGADTQYF
j_call: TRBJ2-6; clone_size: -; v_call: TRBV29-1; cdr3_length: 19; cdr3_aa: CSVEGQGGTSLSGANVLTF
j_call: TRBJ2-3; clone_size: -; v_call: TRBV5-5; cdr3_length: 12; cdr3_aa: CASSFQLDTQYF
j_call: TRBJ2-1; clone_size: -; v_call: TRBV5-1; cdr3_length: 14; cdr3_aa: CASSTGLAGVEQFF
j_call: TRBJ2-7; clone_size: -; v_call: TRBV6-1; cdr3_length: 13; cdr3_aa: CASRTSGSNEQYF
j_call: TRBJ2-7; clone_size: -; v_call: TRBV7-8; cdr3_length: 17; cdr3_aa: CASSFSVGGSDSYEQYF
j_call: TRBJ2-7; clone_size: -; v_call: TRBV6-6; cdr3_length: 12; cdr3_aa: CASSPDLYEQYF
j_call: TRBJ2-1; clone_size: -; v_call: TRBV20-1; cdr3_length: 11; cdr3_aa: CSALTYNEQFF
j_call: TRBJ2-1; clone_size: -; v_call: TRBV7-6; cdr3_length: 17; cdr3_aa: CASSLELAGGFYNEQFF
j_call: TRBJ2-5; clone_size: many; v_call: TRBV6-1; cdr3_length: 11; cdr3_aa: CASLRWDILHF